The 17 T cell receptor beta chains below were found in one sample sequenced in a study of blood T cells in healthy people across ages. Then a second PCR, running roughly 7 to 12 cycles, was carried out with a sample-barcoded 5' primer and a J-beta primer mix. TCRdb recomputed calls from the 5' RACE reads with MiXCR, one row per CDR3 protein. The data contain about 1.8 million distinct CDR3 sequences, about 49% of them singletons. Source material: blood. These receptor sequences come from a woman aged 40 to 49 in good health.

The chain joins TRBV25-1 to TRBJ1-2; tentatively, D is TRBD1 (5 bases). The CDR3 length is 15 residues. Deletions cut 0 bases from V and 3 bases from J, with 11 bases between. From germline, CDR1 is MGHDK and CDR2 SYGVNS. Here the CDR3 reads CASSEYGGEYYGYTF. The CDR3 coding sequence is TGTGCCAGCAGTGAATATGGGGGAGAATACTATGGCTACACCTTC.

CDR3 bases: TGCAGTGCGGGGGCCTCTGGGGCCAACGTCCTGACTTTC. It yields the protein CSAGASGANVLTF. The genes are TRBV20-1 and TRBJ2-6; weak D call: TRBD1 (6 bases). The CDR3 has 13 residues. Trimming stripped 6 bases from V and 0 bases from J, with 6 bases between. Germline assignment: CDR1 DFQATT and CDR2 SNEGSKA (reference sequence).

A few counts support this clonotype. The chain joins TRBV20-1 to TRBJ2-1; TRBD1 or TRBD2 may be the D gene (5 bases each). V gave up 6 bases and J gave up 2 bases, with 14 bases separating them. The V gene's germline CDR1 is DFQATT and CDR2 SNEGSKA (reference sequence). The length of the CDR3 is 14 residues. CDR3 nucleotides: TGCAGTGCCTCCAGGGACCCCACCTACAATGAGCAGTTCTTC. Translating it yields CSASRDPTYNEQFF.

The table lists this clonotype with many counts. The CDR3 coding sequence is TGCAGCGTTGTGGGACTAGCGGGGGGCCTCGGTACGCAGTATTTT. Translation: CSVVGLAGGLGTQYF. The chain is built from TRBV29-1 and TRBJ2-3; 15 bases are shared with TRBD2. J lost 8 bases, V lost 4 bases, and 7 bases had no gene match. Per germline, CDR1 SQVTM and CDR2 ANQGSEA. The CDR3 is 15 amino acids.

The rearrangement joins TRBV4-3 to TRBJ1-2; D is ambiguous. Trimming removed 1 base at V and 5 bases at J, with 11 bases between. The CDR3 sequence is 14 residues long. CDR1 and CDR2 (germline): LGHNA, YSLEER. The CDR3 DNA follows: TGCGCCAGCAGCCAAGCATCGTCGTTATATGGCTACACCTTC. Translated: CASSQASSLYGYTF.

The chain carries TRBV20-1 and TRBJ2-1, with unresolved D. Per the germline V gene, CDR1 is DFQATT and CDR2 is SNEGSKA (reference sequence). V dropped 5 bases and J dropped 5 bases, with 7 bases sitting between them. The CDR3 covers 11 residues. CDR3 sequence reads: CSAHKNNEQFF. The CDR3 DNA reads as TGCAGTGCTCACAAGAACAATGAGCAGTTCTTC.

The chain couples TRBV20-1 to TRBJ1-5; the D is unclear. The CDR3 has 11 amino acids. Germline V gives CDR1 DFQATT, CDR2 SNEGSKA (reference sequence). The germline V and J ends were trimmed by 3 bases and 4 bases, with 4 bases remaining between them. The DNA of the CDR3 is TGCAGTGCTAGGATTAATCAGCCCCAGCATTTT. The encoded protein is CSARINQPQHF.

V usage is TRBV6-5 and J usage is TRBJ2-1; TRBD2 aligns across 8 bases. CDR3 size: 16 residues. Trimming removed 0 bases from V and 7 bases from J; junction bases left unmatched: 8. Germline lookup yields CDR1 MNHEY and CDR2 SVGAGI. The CDR3 region is CASSYSTPGGLNEQFF. DNA of the CDR3: TGTGCCAGCAGTTACTCGACCCCGGGGGGGCTGAATGAGCAGTTCTTC.

V and J are TRBV12-3 or TRBV12-4 and TRBJ1-2, with D uncertain. The germline V and J ends were trimmed by 8 bases and 1 base, with 8 bases remaining between them. The CDR3 loop spans 12 amino acids. In nucleotides, the CDR3 is TGTGCCAGCGGGCGGCTTAACTATGGCTACACCTTC. It encodes CASGRLNYGYTF.

In this sample, this clonotype turned up once. V and J are TRBV7-9 and TRBJ2-7; TRBD1 matches 8 bases. Germline values: CDR1 SEHNR, CDR2 FQNEAQ (reference sequence). The CDR3 loop spans 17 amino acids. Trimming took 5 bases from V and 0 from J; bases not matched to a gene: 12. CDR3 sequence reads: CASSPGQANSSSYEQYF. DNA of the CDR3: TGTGCCAGCAGCCCGGGACAGGCTAACAGCAGCTCCTACGAGCAGTACTTC.

The chain links TRBV7-2 to TRBJ2-3, with D perhaps given as TRBD1 or TRBD2 (7 bases each). The CDR3 is 15 amino acids. Per the germline V gene, CDR1 is SGHTA and CDR2 is FQGNSA. The germline V and J ends were trimmed by 5 bases and 2 bases, with 14 bases remaining between them. The CDR3 loop is CASSPGGGHTDTQYF. Written as DNA, the CDR3 is TGTGCCAGCAGCCCAGGGGGGGGCCACACAGATACGCAGTATTTT.

V and J are TRBV18 and TRBJ2-4; D not certain. Per the germline V gene, CDR1 is KGHSH and CDR2 is LQKENI. Deletions cut 2 bases from V and 0 bases from J, with 8 bases between. The CDR3 has 15 amino acids. The CDR3 DNA reads TGTGCCAGCTCACCAAGCGATCTAGCCAAAAACATTCAGTACTTC. Its protein is CASSPSDLAKNIQYF.

This clonotype was counted many times. V and J are TRBV29-1 and TRBJ2-1, with 7 nucleotides matching TRBD2. Germline loops: CDR1 SQVTM, CDR2 ANQGSEA. V was clipped by 5 bases and J by 0 bases; unmatched bases: 4. The CDR3 is 14 amino acids. The CDR3 nucleotides read TGCAGCGTTCAGCGGGGCGACTCCTACAATGAGCAGTTCTTC. It translates to CSVQRGDSYNEQFF.

This clonotype was found a few times. The rearrangement joins TRBV9 to TRBJ2-4; maybe TRBD2 (6 bases). Per germline, CDR1 SGDLS and CDR2 YYNGEE. The CDR3 is 16 amino acids. Trimming pared 3 bases from V and 7 bases from J, leaving 20 bases between. This CDR3 is CASSGTTRGGTNIQYF. Here the CDR3 DNA reads TGTGCCAGCAGCGGGACGACAAGGGGAGGAACTAACATTCAGTACTTC.

This clonotype was recorded many times. The J gene is TRBJ1-2, the V gene TRBV3-1; the match to TRBD1 covers 7 bases. Germline V gene sequence: CDR1 LGHDT, CDR2 YNNKEL (reference sequence). The CDR3 runs 14 residues. Unmatched junction bases numbered 3, after V lost 3 bases and J lost 2 bases. The CDR3 sequence is CASSQDRRNYGYTF. Here the CDR3 DNA reads TGTGCCAGCAGCCAGGACAGGCGAAACTATGGCTACACCTTC.

The CDR3 loop reads CASPGRDNEAFF. The CDR3 DNA is TGTGCCAGCCCCGGGAGGGACAATGAAGCTTTCTTT. The rearrangement joins TRBV28 to TRBJ1-1, with a possible D match to TRBD1 (6 bases). The germline CDR1 and CDR2 sequences are MDHEN and SYDVKM. Trimming removed 8 bases from V and 7 bases from J, with 14 bases in between. The CDR3 consists of 12 residues.

The chain uses TRBV12-3 or TRBV12-4 and TRBJ2-1, with a weak D call TRBD2 (6 bases). TRBJ2-7 matches the DNA end more closely, so the J call is doubtful. The CDR3 has 15 amino acids. The CDR3 protein is CASRSWGGAHNEQYF. The CDR3 DNA reads as TGTGCCAGCAGATCCTGGGGAGGAGCCCACAATGAGCAGTACTTC.